One sample yielded the 19 T cell receptor beta chains listed below, sequenced in a study of prognosis after radiotherapy for stage I lung cancer. Two-round multiplex PCR on genomic DNA was the method by which TCR beta CDR3 was amplified. TRBV and TRBJ genes each had their own specific primers in first-round PCR. TCRdb analysed the multiplex PCR reads with MiXCR anew, one entry per CDR3 protein. Here the sample spans over 15,000 distinct CDR3 sequences, 45% to 70% being singletons. The sample was PBMCs, taken before or after stereotactic body radiation therapy (not recorded which). These receptors all stem from a donor older than 45 with non-small cell lung cancer.

This clonotype was detected ten times or more. This rearrangement joins TRBV7-9 to TRBJ2-3; TRBD2 matches at 13 bases. V lost 5 bases, J lost 3 bases, and 2 bases stayed unmatched. Germline CDR1 is SEHNR and CDR2 is FQNEAQ (reference sequence). This CDR3 is built from 15 residues. The CDR3 spells CASSMTSGRTDTQYF. Written as DNA, the CDR3 is TGTGCCAGCAGCATGACTAGCGGGAGGACAGATACGCAGTATTTT. The full variable domain, rest sourced from reference TRBV7-9 and TRBJ2-3, is DTGVSQNPRHKITKRGQNVTFRCDPISEHNRLYWYRQTLGQGPEFLTYFQNEAQLEKSRLLSDRFSAERPKGSFSTLEIQRTEQGDSAMYLCASSMTSGRTDTQYFGPGTRLTVL.

In its sample, this clonotype was seen many times. J is TRBJ2-1 and V is TRBV28, with a possible D match to TRBD2 (6 bases). Trimming cost V 4 bases and J 1 base, with 14 bases left between them. This CDR3 contains 16 residues. Germline V gene data show CDR1 as MDHEN and CDR2 as SYDVKM. CDR3 protein: CASSSPRGRSYNEQFF. The CDR3 DNA reads as TGTGCCAGCAGTTCCCCCCGGGGGAGGTCCTACAATGAGCAGTTCTTC.

There are many counts of this clonotype. This chain joins TRBV30 and TRBJ1-4; D gene uncertain. The CDR3 loop spans 13 amino acids. V shed 0 bases and J shed 12 bases, with 14 bases lying between them. CDR1 and CDR2 (germline): GTSNPN, SVGIG (reference sequence). The CDR3 DNA is TGTGCCTGGAGTGTTCAACGCGTTGGGGAACTGTTTTTT. Translated: CAWSVQRVGELFF.

V gene TRBV20-1 combines with J gene TRBJ2-3, with 15 bases lining up with TRBD2. The CDR3 is 13 residues long. The trim removed 6 bases at V and 5 bases at J, leaving 0 bases unmatched. Germline-derived CDR1 and CDR2 are DFQATT and SNEGSKA (reference sequence). CDR3: CSAGLAGGDTQYF. The CDR3 nucleotides are TGCAGTGCGGGACTAGCGGGGGGAGATACGCAGTATTTT.

The chain is built from TRBV7-2 and TRBJ2-3, with D hard to call. The CDR3 is made up of 14 amino acids. CDR1 is SGHTA, CDR2 FQGNSA, per germline. V was trimmed by 4 bases and J by 2 bases, leaving 10 bases between them. CDR3 protein: CASSSRTNTDTQYF. The CDR3 DNA follows: TGTGCCAGCAGCTCTCGGACCAACACAGATACGCAGTATTTT.

The genes are TRBV10-3 and TRBJ1-2; TRBD1 aligns across 9 bases. Germline CDR1 and CDR2: ENHRY and SYGVKD. The CDR3 sequence is 14 residues long. V was pared by 10 bases and J by 8 bases, with 14 bases of the junction left unmatched. CDR3: CATMAQGAGEGYTF. The CDR3 DNA follows: TGTGCCACCATGGCACAGGGGGCTGGGGAAGGCTACACCTTC.

The chain recombines TRBV6-2 or TRBV6-3 with TRBJ2-7, with TRBD1 as a possible D gene (6 bases). This CDR3 spans 14 amino acids. Per germline, CDR1 MNHEY and CDR2 SVGEGT. Deletions cut 8 bases from V and 1 base from J, with 15 bases between. DNA for the CDR3: TGTGCCAGCTCCCCCTTACAGGGATCCTACGAGCAGTACTTC. It is translated as CASSPLQGSYEQYF.

The chain employs TRBV19 and TRBJ2-1; D ambiguous. The V gene's germline CDR1 is LNHDA and CDR2 SQIVND (reference sequence). Trimming shortened V by 5 bases and J by 4 bases, and 12 bases separated the two germline ends. This CDR3 has 14 amino acids. The CDR3 loop is CASSPLIRYNEQFF. CDR3 DNA sequence: TGTGCCAGTAGTCCCCTAATCCGTTACAATGAGCAGTTCTTC.

In this sample, this clonotype is hyperexpanded. The chain joins TRBV6-1 to TRBJ2-1; 8 bases agree with TRBD2. Trimming cost V 0 bases and J 12 bases; bases outside gene matches: 4. CDR1 and CDR2 from the germline V gene are MNHNS and SASEGT. This CDR3 region has 13 residues. The chain's CDR3 is CASSEASGTGQFF. The CDR3 DNA follows: TGTGCCAGCAGTGAAGCTAGCGGGACGGGGCAGTTCTTC.

J is TRBJ2-3 and V is TRBV6-2 or TRBV6-3; possible D gene TRBD1, 6 bases. CDR3 length: 13 residues. Germline V gene sequence: CDR1 MNHEY, CDR2 SVGEGT. V lost 2 bases to trimming and J lost 7 bases, with 10 bases between them. CDR3 protein: CASSYGGTYTQYF. As DNA, the CDR3 is TGTGCCAGCAGTTACGGGGGCACGTATACGCAGTATTTT.

In its sample, this clonotype was seen many times. The rearrangement uses TRBV9 and TRBJ2-1; 9 bases agree with TRBD1. Germline CDR1 SGDLS, CDR2 YYNGEE. V was clipped by 3 bases and J by 6 bases; unmatched bases: 7. This CDR3 has 15 amino acids. The CDR3, as DNA: TGTGCCAGCAGCGCTTCCGGGACAGGGTTCAATGAGCAGTTCTTC. Its translation: CASSASGTGFNEQFF. The full variable domain, in which reference TRBV9 and TRBJ2-1 provide the parts outside the CDR3, is DSGVTQTPKHLITATGQRVTLRCSPRSGDLSVYWYQQSLDQGLQFLIQYYNGEERAKGNILERFSAQQFPDLHSELNLSSLELGDSALYFCASSASGTGFNEQFFGPGTRLTVL.

The V call is TRBV11-2, the J call TRBJ1-2; TRBD1 might be the D (5 bases). Germline assignment: CDR1 SGHAT and CDR2 FQNNGV. The length of the CDR3 is 15 residues. The V gene lost 3 bases and the J gene lost 4 bases, with 15 bases spanning the gap. The CDR3 coding sequence is TGTGCCAGCAGCTTTGGGGGGGTCTCGAGCTATGGCTACACCTTC. It specifies CASSFGGVSSYGYTF.

V usage is TRBV7-9 and J usage is TRBJ2-1; D is perhaps TRBD2 (6 bases). The V gene's germline CDR1 is SEHNR and CDR2 FQNEAQ (reference sequence). The CDR3 extends over 12 amino acids. Deletions cut 4 bases from V and 8 bases from J, with 9 bases between. CDR3 protein: CASSSDYYEQFF. The DNA for the CDR3 is TGTGCCAGCAGCTCGGACTATTATGAGCAGTTCTTC.

There are many counts of this clonotype. V is TRBV7-9 and J is TRBJ2-7; 7 positions match TRBD2. Unmatched junction bases numbered 16, after V lost 2 bases and J lost 6 bases. CDR3 length equals 17 residues. Germline CDR1 and CDR2: SEHNR and FQNEAQ (reference sequence). CDR3 in DNA: TGTGCCAGCAGCTTATTGACTGCGGGAGTAACACTACTCGAGCAGTACTTC. It translates to CASSLLTAGVTLLEQYF.

Points on this clonotype: A far more abundant clone sits one base away, making this likely a read error. The chain employs TRBV6-4 and TRBJ2-1; TRBD2 agrees at 9 bases. CDR3 size: 15 residues. CDR1 is MRHNA, CDR2 SNTAGT, per germline. Trimming took 10 bases from V and 1 from J; bases not matched to a gene: 8. The CDR3 region is CANRPSGMSYNEQFF. The CDR3 DNA follows: TGTGCCAACAGACCTAGCGGGATGTCCTACAATGAGCAGTTCTTC.

Regarding this clonotype: This likely came from a read error, as a far larger clone is one base away. The chain couples TRBV6-1 to TRBJ2-1; D ambiguous. Germline V gene lookup returns CDR1 MNHNS and CDR2 SASEGT. The CDR3 loop spans 17 amino acids. CDR3 amino acids: CASSSEAPGNWVNEQLF. The CDR3 DNA reads TGTGCCAGCAGTTCAGAAGCCCCCGGAAACTGGGTAAATGAGCAGCTCTTC.

J is TRBJ2-1 and V is TRBV10-3, with a weak D call TRBD2 (6 bases). CDR3 length: 15 residues. V lost 5 bases to trimming and J lost 1 base, with 12 bases between them. From germline, CDR1 is ENHRY and CDR2 SYGVKD. The CDR3 sequence: CAISTCSGSYNEQFF. CDR3 sequence (DNA): TGTGCCATCAGTACTTGTAGCGGTTCCTACAATGAGCAGTTCTTC.

By sample share, this clonotype is medium-sized. The J gene is TRBJ2-7, the V gene TRBV2, with D possibly being TRBD2 (5 bases). The V gene's germline CDR1 is SNHLY and CDR2 FYNNEI. With 7 bases removed from V and 2 bases from J, the gap between germline ends came to 18 bases. The CDR3 sequence is 15 residues long. DNA for the CDR3: TGTGCCAGCACCCTAGCCAGGCTAACACCCTACGAGCAGTACTTC. Its translation: CASTLARLTPYEQYF.

In its sample, this clonotype was seen a few times. The chain joins TRBV30 to TRBJ1-1, with D maybe TRBD1 (6 bases). This CDR3 is 14 amino acids long. Looked up from germline, CDR1 is GTSNPN and CDR2 is SVGIG (reference sequence). V lost 3 bases, J lost 0 bases, and 11 bases lay in between. The chain's CDR3 is CAWRGGRLNTEAFF. The CDR3 region has the DNA TGTGCCTGGAGGGGGGGCCGGCTGAACACTGAAGCTTTCTTT.